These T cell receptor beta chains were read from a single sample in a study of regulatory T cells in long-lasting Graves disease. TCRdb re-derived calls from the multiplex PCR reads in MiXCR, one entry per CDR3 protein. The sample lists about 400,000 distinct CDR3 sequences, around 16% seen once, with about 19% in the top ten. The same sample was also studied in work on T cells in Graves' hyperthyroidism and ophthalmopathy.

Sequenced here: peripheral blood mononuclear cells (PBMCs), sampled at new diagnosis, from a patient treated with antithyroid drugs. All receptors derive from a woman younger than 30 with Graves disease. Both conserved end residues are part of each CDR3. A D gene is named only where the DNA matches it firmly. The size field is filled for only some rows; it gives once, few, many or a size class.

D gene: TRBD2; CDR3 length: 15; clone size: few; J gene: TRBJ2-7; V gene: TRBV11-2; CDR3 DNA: TGTGCCAGCAGCTTCGGGACTAGCGGGAGGAACGAGCAGTACTTC; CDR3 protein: CASSFGTSGRNEQYF
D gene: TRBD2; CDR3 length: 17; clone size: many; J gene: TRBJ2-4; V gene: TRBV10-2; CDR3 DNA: TGCGCCATCCTTGGGACTAGCGCCTTCCTAGCCAAAAACATTCAGTACTTC; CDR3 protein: CAILGTSAFLAKNIQYF
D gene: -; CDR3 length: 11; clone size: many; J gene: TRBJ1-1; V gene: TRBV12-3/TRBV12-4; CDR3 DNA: TGTGCCAGCAGTTTGGCTTTGGTGGCTTTCTTT; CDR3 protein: CASSLALVAFF
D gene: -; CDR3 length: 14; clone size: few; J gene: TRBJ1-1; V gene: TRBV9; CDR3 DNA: TGTGCCAGCAGCGTGGCCGGGAGTCTACCCGAAGCTTTCTTT; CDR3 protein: CASSVAGSLPEAFF
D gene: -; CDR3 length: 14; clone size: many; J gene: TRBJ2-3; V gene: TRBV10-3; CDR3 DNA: TGTGCCACCATTTCGGGTTGGGACACAGATACGCAGTATTTT; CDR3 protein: CATISGWDTDTQYF
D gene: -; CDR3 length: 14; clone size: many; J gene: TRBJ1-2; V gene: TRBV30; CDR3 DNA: TGTGCCTGGAGTGTATCCCTAGGTGGCGGGGGCTACACCTTC; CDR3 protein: CAWSVSLGGGGYTF
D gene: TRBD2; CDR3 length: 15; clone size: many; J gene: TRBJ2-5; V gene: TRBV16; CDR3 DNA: TGTGCCAGCAGCCCAGCGGGGGGGCGTCAGGAGACCCAGTACTTC; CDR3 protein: CASSPAGGRQETQYF
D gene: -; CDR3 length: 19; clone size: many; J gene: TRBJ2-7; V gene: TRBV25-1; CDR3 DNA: TGTGCCAGCAGTGAACCGATTGGGACGGGGGGCCCGAGGGGGCACGAGCAGTACTTC; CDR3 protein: CASSEPIGTGGPRGHEQYF
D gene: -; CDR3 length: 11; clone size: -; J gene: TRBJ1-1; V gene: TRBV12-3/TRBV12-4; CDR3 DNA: TGTGCCAGCAGTTTAGTCAGGGAAGCTTTCTTT; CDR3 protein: CASSLVREAFF
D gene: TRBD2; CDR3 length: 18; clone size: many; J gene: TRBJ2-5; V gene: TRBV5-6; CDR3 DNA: TGTGCCAGCAGCTTGGGGATAGCGGGAGGACCTCGACAAGAGACCCAGTACTTC; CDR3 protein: CASSLGIAGGPRQETQYF
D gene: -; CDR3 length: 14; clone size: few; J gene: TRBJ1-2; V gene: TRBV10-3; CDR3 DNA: TGTGCCATCAGTGAGTCGTCACACGCCTATGGCTACACCTTC; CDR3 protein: CAISESSHAYGYTF
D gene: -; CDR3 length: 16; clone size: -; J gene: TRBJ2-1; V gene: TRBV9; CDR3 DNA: TGTGCCAGCAGCCCCCGGGCGGTTAGCTCCTACAATGAGCAGTTCTTC; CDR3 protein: CASSPRAVSSYNEQFF
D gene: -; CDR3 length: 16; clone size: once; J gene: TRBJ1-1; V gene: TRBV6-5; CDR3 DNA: TGTGCCAGCAGTTACCCGAGGCCAGGGGATGGGACTGAAGCTTTCTTT; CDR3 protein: CASSYPRPGDGTEAFF
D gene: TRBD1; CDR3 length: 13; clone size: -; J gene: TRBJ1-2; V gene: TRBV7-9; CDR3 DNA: TGTGCCAGCAGCCTCGGACAGGAGGAGGGCTACACCTTC; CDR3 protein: CASSLGQEEGYTF
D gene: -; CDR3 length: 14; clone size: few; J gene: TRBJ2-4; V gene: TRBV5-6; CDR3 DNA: TGTGCCAGCAGCCTACGGCAGAGACCCAACATTCAGTACTTC; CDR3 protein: CASSLRQRPNIQYF
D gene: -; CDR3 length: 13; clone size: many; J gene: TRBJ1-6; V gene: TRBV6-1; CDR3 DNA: TGTGCCAGCAGGGCCGGGGGTAATTCACCCCTCCACTTT; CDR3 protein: CASRAGGNSPLHF
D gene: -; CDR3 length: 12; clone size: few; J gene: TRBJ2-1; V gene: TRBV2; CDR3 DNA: TGTGCCAGCAATCGACAGGCGCATGAGCAGTTCTTC; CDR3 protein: CASNRQAHEQFF
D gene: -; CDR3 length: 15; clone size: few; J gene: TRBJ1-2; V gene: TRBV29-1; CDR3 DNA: TGCAGCGTTGGGGGTCGGGCCGTTTCTAGCTATGGCTACACCTTC; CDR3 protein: CSVGGRAVSSYGYTF
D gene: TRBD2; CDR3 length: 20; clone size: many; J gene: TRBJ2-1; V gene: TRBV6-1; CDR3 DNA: TGTGCCAGCAGTCACCTAGCGGGAGGCCTTATATCTAACTCCTACAATGAGCAGTTCTTC; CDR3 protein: CASSHLAGGLISNSYNEQFF
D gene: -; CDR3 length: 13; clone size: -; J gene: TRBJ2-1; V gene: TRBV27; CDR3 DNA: TGTGCCAGCAGTTTCTTCAGAGACAATGAGCAGTTCTTC; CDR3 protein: CASSFFRDNEQFF
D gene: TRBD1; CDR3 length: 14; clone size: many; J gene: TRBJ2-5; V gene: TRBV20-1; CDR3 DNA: TGCAGTGCTCCCAGACAGGGGTACCAAGAGACCCAGTACTTC; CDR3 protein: CSAPRQGYQETQYF
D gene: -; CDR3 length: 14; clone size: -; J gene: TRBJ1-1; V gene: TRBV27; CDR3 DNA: TGTGCCAGCAGCTACAGGTCTCAACACACTGAAGCTTTCTTT; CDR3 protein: CASSYRSQHTEAFF
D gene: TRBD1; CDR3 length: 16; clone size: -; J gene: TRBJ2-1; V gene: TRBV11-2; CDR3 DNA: TGTGCCAGCAGCTTAGGGCAGGGGGCCTCCTACAATGAGCAGTTCTTC; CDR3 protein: CASSLGQGASYNEQFF
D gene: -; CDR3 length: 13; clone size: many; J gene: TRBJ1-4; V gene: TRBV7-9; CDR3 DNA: TGTGCCAGCAGCTTTTGGGGTGATGAAAAACTGTTTTTT; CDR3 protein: CASSFWGDEKLFF
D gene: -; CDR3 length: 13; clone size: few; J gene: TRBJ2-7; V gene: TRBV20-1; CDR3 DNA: TGCAGTGCTAGTGGGCAGAAATCCTACGAGCAGTACTTC; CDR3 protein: CSASGQKSYEQYF